A selection of T cell receptor beta chains follows, all from one sample in a study of blood T cell repertoires in COVID-19. TCRdb's copy holds only in-frame clones and misses some; the assay was immunoSEQ multiplex PCR. In the table there are fewer than 300,000 clones, around 88% of which are singletons. Sequencing was performed on peripheral blood. These receptor sequences come from a man aged 25 to 45 with acute or convalescent COVID-19. The CDR3 runs from the conserved cysteine through the conserved F or W. D genes are given only for firm matches. Only some rows state a clone size, as once, few, many or a class for expanded clones.

abundance: .
v_gene: TRBV6-2/TRBV6-3
d_gene: TRBD2
j_gene: TRBJ2-1
CDR3nt: TGTGCCAGCTGTTTTAGCGGGAGACGACTCTACAATGAGCAGTTCTTC
CDR3aa: CASCFSGRRLYNEQFF

abundance: .
v_gene: TRBV28
d_gene: .
j_gene: TRBJ1-1
CDR3nt: TGTGCCAGCAGTCAGAGGGCCACTGAAGCTTTCTTT
CDR3aa: CASSQRATEAFF

abundance: .
v_gene: TRBV28
d_gene: .
j_gene: TRBJ1-2
CDR3nt: TGTGCCAGCAGCCCCCGGGGGGGTTACTATGGCTACACCTTC
CDR3aa: CASSPRGGYYGYTF

abundance: .
v_gene: TRBV5-5
d_gene: TRBD1
j_gene: TRBJ1-3
CDR3nt: TGTGCCAGCAGCACCCAACAGGGGGCAAAGGGAAACACCATATATTTT
CDR3aa: CASSTQQGAKGNTIYF

abundance: .
v_gene: TRBV5-1
d_gene: .
j_gene: TRBJ2-3
CDR3nt: TGCGCCAGCAGCTTGCGGACGGGAGCGACAGATACGCAGTATTTT
CDR3aa: CASSLRTGATDTQYF

abundance: .
v_gene: TRBV21-1
d_gene: .
j_gene: TRBJ2-3
CDR3nt: TGTGCCAGCAGTTTTTTCGCAGATACGCAGTATTTT
CDR3aa: CASSFFADTQYF

abundance: .
v_gene: TRBV10-3
d_gene: .
j_gene: TRBJ2-7
CDR3nt: TGTGCCATCAGCAACACCGGACAGTCCTACGAGCAGTACTTC
CDR3aa: CAISNTGQSYEQYF

abundance: few
v_gene: TRBV30
d_gene: TRBD1
j_gene: TRBJ2-7
CDR3nt: TGTGCCTGGAGAAGACAGGGGGCCTCTTACGAGCAGTACTTC
CDR3aa: CAWRRQGASYEQYF

abundance: .
v_gene: TRBV28
d_gene: .
j_gene: TRBJ2-3
CDR3nt: TGTGCCAGCAGTCTCACAGGATTACCAGATACGCAGTATTTT
CDR3aa: CASSLTGLPDTQYF

abundance: once
v_gene: TRBV5-4
d_gene: TRBD1
j_gene: TRBJ2-2
CDR3nt: TGTGCCAGCAGCCTGACAGGGGCCTTCACCGGGGAGCTGTTTTTT
CDR3aa: CASSLTGAFTGELFF

abundance: .
v_gene: TRBV28
d_gene: TRBD1
j_gene: TRBJ1-4
CDR3nt: TGTGCCAGCAGTTCGACAGGGGGCTGGAATGAAAAACTGTTTTTT
CDR3aa: CASSSTGGWNEKLFF

abundance: .
v_gene: TRBV7-2
d_gene: .
j_gene: TRBJ1-5
CDR3nt: TGTGCCAGCAGCACCGAGACACCCGTTAGCAATCAGCCCCAGCATTTT
CDR3aa: CASSTETPVSNQPQHF

abundance: .
v_gene: TRBV5-6
d_gene: TRBD1
j_gene: TRBJ2-7
CDR3nt: TGTGCCAGCAGCTTGTGGACAGGGGGGCGGGAGCAGTACTTC
CDR3aa: CASSLWTGGREQYF

abundance: .
v_gene: TRBV28
d_gene: .
j_gene: TRBJ1-1
CDR3nt: TGTGCCAGCAGTTTACCTGGCGGAGGGTACACTGAAGCTTTCTTT
CDR3aa: CASSLPGGGYTEAFF

abundance: .
v_gene: TRBV4-1
d_gene: TRBD2
j_gene: TRBJ2-7
CDR3nt: TGCGCCAGCAGCCTACAAGCGGGAGGGCCGTCCTACGAGCAGTACTTC
CDR3aa: CASSLQAGGPSYEQYF

abundance: .
v_gene: TRBV5-1
d_gene: TRBD1
j_gene: TRBJ1-2
CDR3nt: TGCGCCAGCAGCCACGGACAAACTAGAGACAGGGATGGCTACACCTTC
CDR3aa: CASSHGQTRDRDGYTF

abundance: .
v_gene: TRBV19
d_gene: TRBD1
j_gene: TRBJ2-3
CDR3nt: TGTGCCAGTGACGGGACAGGGGGGACAGATACGCAGTATTTT
CDR3aa: CASDGTGGTDTQYF

abundance: .
v_gene: TRBV3-1/TRBV3-2
d_gene: TRBD1
j_gene: TRBJ1-5
CDR3nt: TGTGCCAGCAGCCGGGGGGACAGGGGGCCAAATCAGCCCCAGCATTTT
CDR3aa: CASSRGDRGPNQPQHF

abundance: .
v_gene: TRBV27
d_gene: TRBD1
j_gene: TRBJ2-2
CDR3nt: TGTGCCAGCAAAGGGACAGTCGAGACCGGGGAGCTGTTTTTT
CDR3aa: CASKGTVETGELFF

abundance: .
v_gene: TRBV30
d_gene: .
j_gene: TRBJ1-2
CDR3nt: TGTGCCTGGAGAAAAGGACAGCCTTTGGATGGCTACACCTTC
CDR3aa: CAWRKGQPLDGYTF

abundance: .
v_gene: TRBV4-1
d_gene: TRBD1
j_gene: TRBJ2-5
CDR3nt: TGCGCCAGCAGCCGCAAACAGGGGTACCAAGAGACCCAGTACTTC
CDR3aa: CASSRKQGYQETQYF

abundance: .
v_gene: TRBV28
d_gene: .
j_gene: TRBJ2-7
CDR3nt: TGTGCCAGCAGTTTCCCCGGGGGAACCTACGAGCAGTACTTC
CDR3aa: CASSFPGGTYEQYF

abundance: .
v_gene: TRBV30
d_gene: TRBD1
j_gene: TRBJ2-7
CDR3nt: TGTGCCTGGAGTGGGGGGACAGGGTCTGGCAAGCAGTACTTC
CDR3aa: CAWSGGTGSGKQYF

abundance: .
v_gene: TRBV6-5
d_gene: TRBD2
j_gene: TRBJ2-3
CDR3nt: TGTGCCAGCAGTCCCCCGGGACTAGACACAGATACGCAGTATTTT
CDR3aa: CASSPPGLDTDTQYF

abundance: .
v_gene: TRBV30
d_gene: .
j_gene: TRBJ1-5
CDR3nt: TGTGCCTGGATTCCGGGAAATCAGCCCCAGCATTTT
CDR3aa: CAWIPGNQPQHF

abundance: .
v_gene: TRBV27
d_gene: .
j_gene: TRBJ2-7
CDR3nt: TGTGCCAGCAGTTTTCCAACGGGCCGCGTTGGACCGAGGACAACCTACGAGCAGTACTTC
CDR3aa: CASSFPTGRVGPRTTYEQYF

abundance: .
v_gene: TRBV10-3
d_gene: TRBD1
j_gene: TRBJ2-7
CDR3nt: TGTGCCACGAGGGGCGGGGACAGGGGGTACGAGCAGTACTTC
CDR3aa: CATRGGDRGYEQYF

abundance: .
v_gene: TRBV18
d_gene: .
j_gene: TRBJ1-5
CDR3nt: TGTGCCAGCTCACCCCCGGGACTAACCGAGGGGCCCCAGCATTTT
CDR3aa: CASSPPGLTEGPQHF

abundance: once
v_gene: TRBV4-1
d_gene: .
j_gene: TRBJ1-1
CDR3nt: TGCGCCAGCAGCCAAGCGGCCAACCCGGGCACTGAAGCTTTCTTT
CDR3aa: CASSQAANPGTEAFF

abundance: .
v_gene: TRBV5-4
d_gene: TRBD2
j_gene: TRBJ2-3
CDR3nt: TGTGCCAGCAGCTTTAGCGGGAGCCCAGATACGCAGTATTTT
CDR3aa: CASSFSGSPDTQYF

abundance: .
v_gene: TRBV2
d_gene: .
j_gene: TRBJ1-1
CDR3nt: TGTGCCAGCATCCCCCGAAGACAGAGCATGAACACTGAAGCTTTCTTT
CDR3aa: CASIPRRQSMNTEAFF

abundance: .
v_gene: TRBV9
d_gene: .
j_gene: TRBJ1-6
CDR3nt: TGTGCCAGCAGCGTAGGGCGGAGCTCCTATAATTCACCCCTCCACTTT
CDR3aa: CASSVGRSSYNSPLHF

abundance: .
v_gene: TRBV27
d_gene: TRBD1
j_gene: TRBJ1-5
CDR3nt: TGTGCCAGCAGTTTATTCAACAGGGGACAGCCCCAGCATTTT
CDR3aa: CASSLFNRGQPQHF

abundance: .
v_gene: TRBV5-4
d_gene: .
j_gene: TRBJ1-2
CDR3nt: TGTGCCAGCAGCCAGTCGGACAGCAACTACTATGGCTACACCTTC
CDR3aa: CASSQSDSNYYGYTF

abundance: .
v_gene: TRBV9
d_gene: .
j_gene: TRBJ1-1
CDR3nt: TGTGCCAGCAGCCCGGGGGGCCTAGGCAACACTGAAGCTTTCTTT
CDR3aa: CASSPGGLGNTEAFF

abundance: once
v_gene: TRBV6-6
d_gene: TRBD1
j_gene: TRBJ1-1
CDR3nt: TGTGCCAGCAGTAGGGACAGCGTGATGAACACTGAAGCTTTCTTT
CDR3aa: CASSRDSVMNTEAFF

abundance: .
v_gene: TRBV5-1
d_gene: TRBD2
j_gene: TRBJ2-4
CDR3nt: TGCGCCAGCAGCTTGGCGACTAGCGGGGGGGCCGAAAACATTCAGTACTTC
CDR3aa: CASSLATSGGAENIQYF